One and the same sample provided the 17 T cell receptor beta chains below, sequenced in a study of blood T cell repertoires in COVID-19. Here immunoSEQ multiplex PCR was the method, and the copy in TCRdb shows in-frame clones only, minus some. The table shows roughly 250,000 clones, with approximately 85% occurring only once. The sequenced sample was peripheral blood. The receptors originated from a woman in her 70s with acute or convalescent COVID-19.

In this sample, this clone turned up once. J is TRBJ2-6 and V is TRBV6-2 or TRBV6-3, with TRBD2 as a possible D gene (6 bases). The CDR3 is 17 amino acids. Trimming left V 4 bases short and J 4 bases short, with 17 bases between. Germline CDR1 and CDR2: MNHEY and SVGEGT. CDR3 sequence (DNA): TGTGCCAGCAGTTTGACTAGTACAAACCCCGGGGCCAACGTCCTGACTTTC. Translating gives CASSLTSTNPGANVLTF.

The chain couples TRBV2 to TRBJ1-1; D not resolved. CDR1 and CDR2 (germline): SNHLY, FYNNEI. The CDR3 length is 13 residues. Trimming shortened V by 7 bases and J by 7 bases, and 16 bases separated the two germline ends. The CDR3 DNA reads TGTGCCAGCACCCTTGGGAGGCCAGATGAAGCTTTCTTT. It is translated as CASTLGRPDEAFF.

V and J are TRBV15 and TRBJ2-1; D possibly corresponds to TRBD2 (6 bases). The germline V gene encodes CDR1 LNHNV and CDR2 YYDKDF (reference sequence). V shed 1 base and J shed 2 bases, with 15 bases lying between them. This CDR3 spans 17 amino acids. CDR3 region: CATSRGGGGITYNEQFF. The CDR3 DNA reads as TGTGCCACCAGCAGAGGCGGAGGAGGGATCACCTACAATGAGCAGTTCTTC. Drawing the rest from reference TRBV15 and TRBJ2-1, the complete variable domain is DAMVIQNPRYQVTQFGKPVTLSCSQTLNHNVMYWYQQKSSQAPKLLFHYYDKDFNNEADTPDNFQSRRPNTSFCFLDIRSPGLGDTAMYLCATSRGGGGITYNEQFFGPGTRLTVL.

This chain links TRBV5-1 with TRBJ2-7; TRBD2 matches 8 bases. Trimming at V came to 0 bases and at J to 5 bases, leaving 7 bases not matched to a gene. Germline V gene lookup returns CDR1 SGHRS and CDR2 YFSETQ. The CDR3 totals 15 residues. The CDR3 DNA is TGCGCCAGCAGCTTGGGGAGCGGGGGCTGGGACGAGCAGTACTTC. It specifies CASSLGSGGWDEQYF. Supplemented by reference TRBV5-1 and TRBJ2-7, the full variable domain reads KAGVTQTPRYLIKTRGQQVTLSCSPISGHRSVSWYQQTPGQGLQFLFEYFSETQRNKGNFPGRFSGRQFSNSRSEMNVSTLELGDSALYLCASSLGSGGWDEQYFGPGTRLTVT.

The chain has TRBV18 and TRBJ2-5, with 7 bases identical to TRBD2. Germline loops: CDR1 KGHSH, CDR2 LQKENI. Germline trimming cut 0 bases from V and 3 bases from J; bases unmatched to any gene: 7. This CDR3 is 16 amino acids long. For the CDR3, the DNA is TGTGCCAGCTCACCACCACCGGGACTATCAAAAGAGACCCAGTACTTC. This codes for CASSPPPGLSKETQYF.

V usage is TRBV7-2 and J usage is TRBJ1-2; no clear D gene. This CDR3 is 15 amino acids long. CDR1 is SGHTA and CDR2 is FQGNSA in the germline V gene. Trimming cost V 0 bases and J 2 bases, with 10 bases left between them. Here the CDR3 reads CASSLAQAGNYGYTF. CDR3 DNA: TGTGCCAGCAGCTTAGCTCAGGCGGGGAACTATGGCTACACCTTC.

The CDR3 sequence is CATSRGGASNTEAFF. The CDR3 DNA reads TGTGCCACCAGCAGAGGTGGGGCCTCGAACACTGAAGCTTTCTTT. The gene calls are TRBV15 and TRBJ1-1, with D maybe TRBD1 (5 bases). Germline V gene data show CDR1 as LNHNV and CDR2 as YYDKDF (reference sequence). Deletions cut 1 base from V and 1 base from J, with 10 bases between. The CDR3 sequence is 15 residues long.

The chain is built from TRBV3-1 (or the pseudogene TRBV3-2) and TRBJ1-6; possible D gene TRBD1, 6 bases. Trimming pared 3 bases from V and 3 bases from J, leaving 15 bases between. Germline CDR1 reads LGHDT; CDR2 reads YNNKEL (reference sequence). The CDR3 spans 17 residues. The CDR3 region is CASSQTQGGGYNSPLHF. The CDR3 DNA reads TGTGCCAGCAGCCAGACGCAGGGAGGGGGCTATAATTCACCCCTCCACTTT.

V gene TRBV19 combines with J gene TRBJ2-5; 10 positions agree with TRBD2. This CDR3 has 12 amino acids. Germline V lookup: CDR1 LNHDA, CDR2 SQIVND (reference sequence). J gave up 4 bases and V 8 bases, and 1 base lay outside the gene matches. For the CDR3, the DNA is TGTGCCAGTTCTAGCGGGGGAGAGACCCAGTACTTC. This gives the protein CASSSGGETQYF.

The chain combines TRBV7-9 with TRBJ1-2; TRBD1 matches 8 bases. The CDR3 contains 14 residues. From germline, CDR1 is SEHNR and CDR2 FQNEAQ (reference sequence). With 3 bases clipped from V and 5 bases from J, the junction kept 5 bases outside the gene matches. CDR3: CASSFAGQGYGYTF. The CDR3 DNA reads as TGTGCCAGCAGCTTTGCAGGACAGGGATATGGCTACACCTTC. Drawing the rest from reference TRBV7-9 and TRBJ1-2, the complete variable domain is DTGVSQNPRHKITKRGQNVTFRCDPISEHNRLYWYRQTLGQGPEFLTYFQNEAQLEKSRLLSDRFSAERPKGSFSTLEIQRTEQGDSAMYLCASSFAGQGYGYTFGSGTRLTVV.

V gene TRBV6-5 combines with J gene TRBJ1-1; D is possibly TRBD1 (5 bases). The germline CDR1 and CDR2 sequences are MNHEY and SVGAGI. Trimming left V 0 bases short and J 9 bases short, with 17 bases between. The CDR3 loop spans 15 amino acids. The CDR3 bases are TGTGCCAGCAGTTACTCGATGTCCCAGGGTTCTAAAGCTTTCTTT. Translation: CASSYSMSQGSKAFF.

This chain connects TRBV7-9 to TRBJ2-7, with TRBD2 matching over 7 bases. V gave up 5 bases and J gave up 3 bases; unmatched junction bases: 7. The germline V gene encodes CDR1 SEHNR and CDR2 FQNEAQ (reference sequence). The CDR3 contains 14 residues. In nucleotides, the CDR3 is TGTGCCAGCAGCCCTTGGGGGGGTGTCTACGAGCAGTACTTC. It yields the protein CASSPWGGVYEQYF.

This clone has a single count. The V gene is TRBV27, the J gene TRBJ2-7, with 9 positions matching TRBD1. The ends lost 2 bases at V and 4 bases at J; junction bases unmatched: 6. CDR3 length: 15 residues. Germline values: CDR1 MNHEY, CDR2 SMNVEV (reference sequence). CDR3 sequence (DNA): TGTGCCAGCAGTTTAATAGGGGACAGGGAGTACGAGCAGTACTTC. Encoded protein: CASSLIGDREYEQYF.

CDR3 region: CSAKTGGYTF. CDR3 nucleotide sequence: TGCAGTGCCAAGACGGGAGGCTACACCTTC. This chain links TRBV20-1 with TRBJ1-2; D is unresolved. The CDR3 consists of 10 residues. V was clipped by 6 bases and J by 8 bases, with 10 bases between them. CDR1 is DFQATT and CDR2 is SNEGSKA in the germline V gene (reference sequence).

CDR3 residues: CASSTGFAGGYTF. CDR3 DNA sequence: TGTGCCAGCAGTACAGGATTCGCCGGTGGCTACACCTTC. V is TRBV13 and J is TRBJ1-2, with a possible D match to TRBD1 (5 bases). The germline V gene encodes CDR1 PRHDT and CDR2 FYEKMQ (reference sequence). The germline V and J ends were trimmed by 6 bases and 7 bases, with 15 bases remaining between them. The CDR3 covers 13 residues.

The J gene is TRBJ1-5, the V gene TRBV18; TRBD1 agrees at 8 bases. V gave up 5 bases and J gave up 0 bases; unmatched junction bases: 3. Germline V CDR1 and CDR2: KGHSH, LQKENI. The CDR3 spans 15 residues. The CDR3, as DNA: TGTGCCAGCTCAGCGACAGGGGATAGCAATCAGCCCCAGCATTTT. Translating it yields CASSATGDSNQPQHF.

CDR3 bases: TGTGCCAGCAGCGGGACAGGAGATTCACCCCTCCACTTT. Translation gives CASSGTGDSPLHF. The V gene is TRBV6-2 or TRBV6-3, the J gene TRBJ1-6; 8 bases agree with TRBD1. Germline V CDR1 and CDR2: MNHEY, SVGEGT. The CDR3 has 13 residues. V lost 6 bases to trimming and J lost 8 bases; unmatched junction nucleotides: 3.